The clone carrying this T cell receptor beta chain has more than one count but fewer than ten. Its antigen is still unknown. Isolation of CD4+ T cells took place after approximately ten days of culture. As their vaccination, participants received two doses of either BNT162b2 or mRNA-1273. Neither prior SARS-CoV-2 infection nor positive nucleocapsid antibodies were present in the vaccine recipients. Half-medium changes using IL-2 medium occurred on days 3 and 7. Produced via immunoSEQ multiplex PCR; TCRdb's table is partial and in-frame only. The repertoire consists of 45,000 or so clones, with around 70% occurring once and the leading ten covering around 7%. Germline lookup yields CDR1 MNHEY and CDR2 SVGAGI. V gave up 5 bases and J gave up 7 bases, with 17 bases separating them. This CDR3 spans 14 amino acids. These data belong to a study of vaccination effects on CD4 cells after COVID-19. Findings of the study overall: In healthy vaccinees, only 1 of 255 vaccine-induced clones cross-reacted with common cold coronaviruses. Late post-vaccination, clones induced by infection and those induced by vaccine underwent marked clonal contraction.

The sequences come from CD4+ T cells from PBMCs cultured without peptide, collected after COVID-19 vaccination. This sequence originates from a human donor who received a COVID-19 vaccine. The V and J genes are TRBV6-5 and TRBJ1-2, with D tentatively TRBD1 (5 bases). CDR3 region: CASSPGGGTSGYTF. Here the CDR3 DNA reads TGTGCCAGCAGTCCAGGTGGGGGGACTAGTGGCTACACCTTC.